The clone carrying this T cell receptor beta chain showed up many times. The germline V gene encodes CDR1 MNHEY and CDR2 SMNVEV (reference sequence). The CDR3 spans 13 residues. The J segment lost 5 bases and the V segment lost 4 bases, leaving 1 base of the junction unmatched. The method was immunoSEQ multiplex PCR; TCRdb's version includes in-frame clones alone and lacks a portion of them. This sample comprises 40,000 to 55,000 clones, none seen once only. This sample is part of a study of T cells after posttransplantation cyclophosphamide. The J gene is TRBJ2-2, the V gene TRBV27; 7 bases line up with TRBD1. The sequence was obtained from a man between 35 and 55 years old in good health, CMV-negative, and a related stem cell transplant donor. Sequencing used PBMCs. The CDR3 coding sequence is TGTGCCAGCAGTTCGACAGGGACCGGGGAGCTGTTTTTT. Its protein is CASSSTGTGELFF.